Listed below are T cell receptor beta chains from one sample, sequenced in a study of blood T cell repertoires in COVID-19. The repertoire was sequenced with immunoSEQ multiplex PCR; TCRdb's copy has only in-frame clones and lacks some. The table records roughly 190,000 clones, approximately 87% of them present only once. The sequenced sample was peripheral blood. These receptors were collected from a man aged 18 to 30 with active or convalescent COVID-19. The CDR3 runs from the conserved cysteine through the conserved F or W. A D gene is named only where the DNA matches it firmly. Part of the rows lack a size; the others show once, few, many or a class for expanded clones.

J | size | V | D | CDR3 | DNA
TRBJ1-2 | - | TRBV6-4 | TRBD1 | CASSAKQGAYGYTF | TGTGCCAGCAGTGCCAAACAGGGGGCCTATGGCTACACCTTC
TRBJ1-2 | - | TRBV18 | - | CASSQGPNYGYTF | TGTGCCAGCTCGCAGGGTCCCAACTATGGCTACACCTTC
TRBJ1-2 | - | TRBV27 | TRBD1 | CASSSTGRYGYTF | TGTGCCAGCAGTTCGACAGGGCGCTATGGCTACACCTTC
TRBJ1-4 | few | TRBV6-5 | - | CASSYAGAANEKLFF | TGTGCCAGCAGTTACGCAGGGGCGGCTAATGAAAAACTGTTTTTT
TRBJ1-2 | few | TRBV5-5 | - | CASSSTGEGSYTF | TGTGCCAGCAGCTCGACAGGTGAAGGCTCCTACACCTTC
TRBJ1-1 | - | TRBV29-1 | - | CSVEGSGWTEAFF | TGCAGCGTTGAAGGGTCAGGGTGGACTGAAGCTTTCTTT
TRBJ1-5 | - | TRBV18 | - | CASSPWPQDQPQHF | TGTGCCAGCTCACCCTGGCCGCAGGATCAGCCCCAGCATTTT
TRBJ1-5 | - | TRBV3-1/TRBV3-2 | TRBD1 | CASSQVPGTGSQPQHF | TGTGCCAGCAGCCAAGTACCCGGGACAGGTAGTCAGCCCCAGCATTTT
TRBJ1-2 | - | TRBV30 | TRBD1 | CAWSVLTGGYGYTF | TGTGCCTGGAGTGTATTAACAGGGGGCTATGGCTACACCTTC
TRBJ1-5 | - | TRBV19 | - | CASTEGIHLGTQHF | TGTGCCAGTACTGAGGGTATCCATTTGGGAACCCAGCATTTT
TRBJ2-5 | - | TRBV24-1 | TRBD2 | CATSDLRLAGDQETQYF | TGTGCCACCAGTGATCTCCGACTAGCGGGGGACCAAGAGACCCAGTACTTC
TRBJ1-1 | - | TRBV4-2 | TRBD1 | CASSLKTGEGEAFF | TGTGCCAGCAGCCTAAAGACAGGGGAGGGGGAAGCTTTCTTT
TRBJ2-2 | - | TRBV29-1 | - | CSVGAGAEGTGELFF | TGCAGCGTGGGGGCGGGGGCAGAGGGCACCGGGGAGCTGTTTTTT
TRBJ2-2 | - | TRBV25-1 | - | CASSYSNPNTGELFF | TGTGCCAGCAGCTACAGCAACCCAAACACCGGGGAGCTGTTTTTT
TRBJ1-2 | few | TRBV19 | - | CASSTAGETNYGYTF | TGTGCCAGTAGTACGGCCGGGGAGACTAACTATGGCTACACCTTC
TRBJ2-1 | - | TRBV13 | TRBD1 | CASSGGPGTDNEQFF | TGTGCCAGCAGCGGAGGCCCCGGGACAGACAATGAGCAGTTCTTC
TRBJ2-1 | - | TRBV2 | TRBD2 | CASSEWGGRSSYNEQFF | TGTGCCAGCAGTGAATGGGGCGGGAGGAGCTCCTACAATGAGCAGTTCTTC
TRBJ2-7 | - | TRBV19 | TRBD1 | CASSIRTGKVVYEQYF | TGTGCCAGTAGTATTCGGACAGGGAAAGTTGTCTACGAGCAGTACTTC
TRBJ2-3 | - | TRBV10-3 | - | CAISGYRAEVSDTQYF | TGTGCCATCAGTGGTTACAGGGCGGAGGTTTCAGATACGCAGTATTTT
TRBJ1-3 | - | TRBV7-2 | TRBD1 | CASSLVGQGTGNTIYF | TGTGCCAGCAGCTTAGTGGGACAGGGTACGGGAAACACCATATATTTT
TRBJ2-2 | once | TRBV28 | - | CAVGSRNTGELFF | TGTGCCGTGGGGAGCCGGAACACCGGGGAGCTGTTTTTT
TRBJ2-3 | once | TRBV10-3 | - | CAISAYREGTDTQYF | TGTGCCATCAGTGCCTACAGGGAAGGCACAGATACGCAGTATTTT
TRBJ1-1 | - | TRBV25-1 | - | CASSAGNTEAFF | TGTGCCAGCAGTGCAGGGAACACTGAAGCTTTCTTT
TRBJ2-5 | - | TRBV6-5 | - | CASSYSAVWHF | TGTGCCAGCAGTTACTCGGCTGTATGGCACTTC
TRBJ1-1 | - | TRBV6-2/TRBV6-3 | TRBD1 | CASSYAGNRGTEAFF | TGTGCCAGCAGTTACGCCGGTAACAGGGGCACTGAAGCTTTCTTT
TRBJ2-1 | - | TRBV24-1 | TRBD1 | CATSDWDRDNNEQFF | TGTGCCACCAGTGATTGGGACAGGGACAACAATGAGCAGTTCTTC
TRBJ2-1 | - | TRBV6-6 | TRBD1 | CASALTGARSNEQFF | TGTGCCAGCGCACTTACAGGGGCTAGGTCCAATGAGCAGTTCTTC
TRBJ2-5 | - | TRBV2 | - | CASSDALGAETQYF | TGTGCCAGCAGTGATGCTCTTGGGGCCGAGACCCAGTACTTC
TRBJ1-2 | - | TRBV9 | - | CASSDSYGYTF | TGTGCCAGCAGCGACAGCTATGGCTACACCTTC
TRBJ1-1 | - | TRBV2 | - | CASTAGVDTEAFF | TGTGCCAGCACCGCGGGGGTTGATACTGAAGCTTTCTTT
TRBJ1-4 | - | TRBV2 | TRBD1 | CASRDDREVIATNEKLFF | TGTGCCAGCAGGGACGACAGGGAGGTCATTGCAACTAATGAAAAACTGTTTTTT
TRBJ1-1 | - | TRBV6-6 | TRBD1 | CASSLPRDRGTEAFF | TGTGCCAGCAGTCTCCCCCGGGACAGGGGCACTGAAGCTTTCTTT
TRBJ2-2 | - | TRBV11-3 | - | CASSQDGELFF | TGTGCCAGCAGCCAGGACGGGGAGCTGTTTTTT
TRBJ1-2 | - | TRBV24-1 | TRBD1 | CATSDRGGYTF | TGTGCCACCAGTGACAGGGGGGGCTACACCTTC
TRBJ1-3 | once | TRBV15 | - | CATSRDSGSGNTIYF | TGTGCCACCAGCAGAGACTCGGGCTCTGGAAACACCATATATTTT
TRBJ2-2 | - | TRBV24-1 | TRBD2 | CATGPSGGTGELFF | TGTGCCACCGGGCCTAGCGGGGGGACCGGGGAGCTGTTTTTT
TRBJ1-5 | - | TRBV27 | - | CASRASNQPQHF | TGTGCCAGCAGGGCTAGCAATCAGCCCCAGCATTTT
TRBJ2-2 | - | TRBV2 | TRBD1 | CASTGRTGGIGELFF | TGTGCCAGCACCGGCAGGACAGGGGGCATCGGGGAGCTGTTTTTT
TRBJ2-7 | - | TRBV7-8 | - | CASNPDMVSYEQYF | TGTGCCAGCAACCCAGATATGGTCTCCTACGAGCAGTACTTC
TRBJ1-5 | - | TRBV3-1/TRBV3-2 | - | CASSQAGGGQPQHF | TGTGCCAGCAGCCAAGCGGGGGGCGGTCAGCCCCAGCATTTT
TRBJ1-5 | - | TRBV28 | - | CASSFPGAVQNQPQHF | TGTGCCAGCAGTTTCCCAGGGGCCGTGCAGAATCAGCCCCAGCATTTT
TRBJ2-3 | - | TRBV10-3 | TRBD2 | CAAGVSTDTQYF | TGTGCCGCGGGGGTTAGCACAGATACGCAGTATTTT
TRBJ1-4 | - | TRBV6-5 | - | CASSYSAHEGKLFF | TGTGCCAGCAGTTACTCGGCCCATGAGGGAAAACTGTTTTTT
TRBJ2-7 | - | TRBV15 | - | CATSGPPRPYEQYF | TGTGCCACCAGCGGCCCCCCCCGCCCGTACGAGCAGTACTTC
TRBJ2-6 | - | TRBV19 | - | CASSIVGDSGANVLTF | TGTGCCAGTAGTATAGTCGGGGACTCTGGGGCCAACGTCCTGACTTTC
TRBJ1-1 | - | TRBV7-3 | - | CASSLTSTGRAFF | TGTGCCAGCAGCTTAACTTCTACAGGGAGAGCTTTCTTT
TRBJ1-4 | - | TRBV5-8 | TRBD1 | CASSHRGTGGEKLFF | TGTGCCAGCAGCCACCGGGGGACAGGGGGCGAAAAACTGTTTTTT
TRBJ1-1 | - | TRBV2 | - | CASSELREGTEAFF | TGTGCCAGCAGTGAATTGAGGGAGGGGACTGAAGCTTTCTTT
TRBJ2-3 | - | TRBV5-1 | TRBD2 | CASSDPFGEGRTDTQYF | TGCGCCAGCAGCGACCCCTTCGGGGAGGGGCGCACAGATACGCAGTATTTT
TRBJ1-2 | - | TRBV9 | TRBD1 | CASSVTGTGVSGYTF | TGTGCCAGCAGCGTAACCGGGACAGGGGTTAGCGGCTACACCTTC
TRBJ2-3 | - | TRBV6-6 | TRBD2 | CASSFQTSGRAGTQYF | TGTGCCAGCAGTTTCCAGACTAGCGGGAGGGCGGGTACGCAGTATTTT
TRBJ2-7 | - | TRBV27 | TRBD2 | CASSGTSGAGEQYF | TGTGCCAGCAGTGGGACTAGCGGGGCGGGGGAGCAGTACTTC
TRBJ2-7 | - | TRBV10-2 | - | CASTWEASYEQYF | TGCGCCAGCACATGGGAGGCCTCCTACGAGCAGTACTTC
TRBJ1-5 | once | TRBV2 | - | CASSAGWGNQPQHF | TGTGCCAGCAGTGCAGGGTGGGGCAATCAGCCCCAGCATTTT